This T cell receptor (beta chain) appears in the sequencing data of a study of T-cell memory formation after mild COVID-19. Notes on the study in general: Clones shrinking between day 15 and 85 showed a balanced CD4/CD8 split, and those that grew later tilted toward CD4+.

Comment on this clonotype: Its specificity is unknown.

TCRdb analysed the 5' RACE reads with MiXCR anew, one entry per CDR3 protein. Of hundreds of thousands of distinct CDR3 sequences listed, about a sixth are singletons. From germline, CDR1 is SGDLS and CDR2 YYNGEE. This CDR3 region has 14 residues. The J segment lost 2 bases and the V segment lost 3 bases, leaving 5 bases of the junction unmatched. Sequenced material: PBMCs or a T cell subset sorted from them (not recorded which). The receptor was derived from an adult woman who had mild COVID-19 (a few samples of this study predate the infection). Cell type and time point are not known. The chain recombines TRBV9 with TRBJ2-7; TRBD2 agrees at 7 bases. In DNA, the CDR3 is TGTGCCAGCAGCGCCGCGGGGACTACCTACGAGCAGTACTTC. It encodes CASSAAGTTYEQYF.